Listed below are T cell receptor beta chains from one sample, sequenced in a study of vaccination effects on CD4 cells after COVID-19. Generated by immunoSEQ multiplex PCR, the TCRdb table keeps only in-frame clones and is missing some. The data show 26,000 or so clones, around three quarters seen once. No antigen has been assigned to these receptors. The sample consisted of CD4+ T cells from PBMCs cultured with HCoV-NL63 spike peptides, taken before COVID-19 vaccination. Source of these receptors: a human donor who had a prior SARS-CoV-2 infection. Each CDR3 is given with its conserved first and last residue. The order of the fields is J gene, V gene, CDR3 length, clone size, D gene, CDR3 DNA, CDR3 protein. D genes are given only for firm matches. Size is stated for part of the rows, as once, few or many counts, or as a class when the clone is expanded.

>TRBJ2-7|TRBV20-1|11|.|.
TGCAGTGCTAGAGATCCCCACGAGCAGTACTTC
CSARDPHEQYF
>TRBJ2-3|TRBV5-4|15|.|TRBD2
TGTGCCAGCAGCATACCCCAGGGAGGGACAGATACGCAGTATTTT
CASSIPQGGTDTQYF
>TRBJ1-1|TRBV11-3|14|.|.
TGTGCCAGCAGCGGGGGGGGGCCCCGTGGCGAAGCTTTCTTT
CASSGGGPRGEAFF
>TRBJ2-7|TRBV5-1|16|.|TRBD2
TGCGCCAGCAGCTTGGCCAATCTAGCGGACTCCTACGAGCAGTACTTC
CASSLANLADSYEQYF
>TRBJ2-1|TRBV7-8|18|.|TRBD2
TGTGCCAGCAGCTTAGCGCTGGCGGGAGGGGCCTCCTACAATGAGCAGTTCTTC
CASSLALAGGASYNEQFF
>TRBJ2-3|TRBV11-2|12|.|.
TGTGCCAGCAGACGCGGCCCCACCACGCAGTATTTT
CASRRGPTTQYF
>TRBJ1-2|TRBV19|16|.|.
TGTGCCAGTAGTTCGTCGCAGCAGGGTCGCGACTATGGCTACACCTTC
CASSSSQQGRDYGYTF
>TRBJ2-7|TRBV5-1|14|.|.
TGCGCCAGCAGCTTTCTCGGGGTTTCCTACGAGCAGTACTTC
CASSFLGVSYEQYF
>TRBJ2-7|TRBV18|15|.|TRBD2
TGTGCCAGCTCACCGGGACTAGCGGGAACCGCCGAGCAGTACTTC
CASSPGLAGTAEQYF
>TRBJ2-7|TRBV5-1|15|.|.
TGCGCCAGCAGCTTGGAGTTGGGACACTCCTACGAGCAGTACTTC
CASSLELGHSYEQYF
>TRBJ2-2|TRBV28|13|.|.
TGTGCCAGCAGAGCACAGCTTCTCGGGGAGCTGTTTTTT
CASRAQLLGELFF
>TRBJ2-2|TRBV30|13|.|TRBD2
TGTGCCTGGAGTGTGGGGGGGACCGGGGAGCTGTTTTTT
CAWSVGGTGELFF
>TRBJ1-2|TRBV6-5|14|.|.
TGTGCCAGCAGTTCCTGGGGACTGGGCTATGGCTACACCTTC
CASSSWGLGYGYTF
>TRBJ1-1|TRBV15|13|.|.
TGTGCCACCAGCAGAGATTTACACACTGAAGCTTTCTTT
CATSRDLHTEAFF
>TRBJ1-4|TRBV5-1|15|few|TRBD1
TGCGCCAGCAGCGCGACCGGGACAGGGGTTGAAAAACTGTTTTTT
CASSATGTGVEKLFF
>TRBJ1-4|TRBV3-1/TRBV3-2|14|.|TRBD1
TGTGCCAGCAGCTACAGGGGAACTAATGAAAAACTGTTTTTT
CASSYRGTNEKLFF
>TRBJ2-7|TRBV28|15|.|TRBD1
TGTGCCAGCAGCACACAGAACAGGGGCCCCTACGAGCAGTACTTC
CASSTQNRGPYEQYF
>TRBJ2-2|TRBV18|18|.|.
TGTGCCAGCTCACCACCCATTACCCAATCAGGGATCACCGGGGAGCTGTTTTTT
CASSPPITQSGITGELFF
>TRBJ2-7|TRBV7-2|16|.|TRBD2
TGTGCCAGCAGCTATGGGGGCGGGAGGAGCTCCTACGAGCAGTACTTC
CASSYGGGRSSYEQYF
>TRBJ2-7|TRBV4-3|14|.|TRBD2
TGCGCCAGCTCCCGGGACTACTTTCAGGACGAGCAGTACTTC
CASSRDYFQDEQYF
>TRBJ2-1|TRBV11-3|15|.|TRBD1
TGTGCCAGCAGCCCAGGACAGGGGACAAACAATGAGCAGTTCTTC
CASSPGQGTNNEQFF
>TRBJ1-6|TRBV2|13|.|.
TGTGCCAGCAGCGTGGGGGTGGATTCACCCCTCCACTTT
CASSVGVDSPLHF
>TRBJ2-7|TRBV11-2|16|.|TRBD2
TGTGCCAGCAGCTTTGGGACTAGCGGGAGTAAGGACGAGCAGTACTTC
CASSFGTSGSKDEQYF
>TRBJ2-5|TRBV5-4|14|.|TRBD1
TGTGCCAGCAGCATCGACAGGGAGCAAGAGACCCAGTACTTC
CASSIDREQETQYF
>TRBJ1-3|TRBV10-3|14|.|.
TGTGCCATCAGTGAGCAGGGTGGTAGAAACACCATATATTTT
CAISEQGGRNTIYF
>TRBJ1-5|TRBV12-1|17|few|.
TGTGCCAGCAGCTCATCCTGCGTCTCGGGGAGTAATCAGCCCCAGCATTTT
CASSSSCVSGSNQPQHF
>TRBJ1-5|TRBV6-2/TRBV6-3|18|.|TRBD1
TGTGCCAGCAGTCTTTGGGACAGGGTGGTTGAGGGCAATCAGCCCCAGCATTTT
CASSLWDRVVEGNQPQHF
>TRBJ2-4|TRBV3-1/TRBV3-2|16|.|TRBD2
TGTGCCAGCAGCCAAGATCCTAGCGGGGGTCGGGTCATTCAGTACTTC
CASSQDPSGGRVIQYF
>TRBJ2-7|TRBV11-2|16|.|TRBD2
TGTGCCAGCAGCTTATCCACTAGCGGGAGTATTTACGAGCAGTACTTC
CASSLSTSGSIYEQYF
>TRBJ1-4|TRBV5-8|13|.|.
TGTGCCAGCAGGCCCACGGAATCCGAAAAACTGTTTTTT
CASRPTESEKLFF
>TRBJ2-5|TRBV5-1|17|.|TRBD2
TGCGCCAGCAGCCGAAGTACTAGCGGGGGGGCCGGGGAGACCCAGTACTTC
CASSRSTSGGAGETQYF
>TRBJ1-1|TRBV24-1|13|.|TRBD1
TGTGCCACCCACAGACAGGGGGACAGTGAAGCTTTCTTT
CATHRQGDSEAFF
>TRBJ2-5|TRBV11-3|16|.|TRBD2
TGTGCCAGCAGCCCTGGGACTAGCGGGCTACAAGAGACCCAGTACTTC
CASSPGTSGLQETQYF
>TRBJ2-1|TRBV15|13|.|.
TGTGCCACCAGCAGAGACCCAGACAATGAGCAGTTCTTC
CATSRDPDNEQFF
>TRBJ1-2|TRBV14|15|.|TRBD1
TGTGCCAGCAGCCAAGATATGACAGGGAGCTATGGCTACACCTTC
CASSQDMTGSYGYTF
>TRBJ2-2|TRBV6-5|14|.|.
TGTGCCAGCAGTTATATTGGGACCGACGGGGAGCTGTTTTTT
CASSYIGTDGELFF
>TRBJ2-7|TRBV6-2/TRBV6-3|15|.|TRBD1
TGTGCCAGCAGTCAAGGGACAGGGCCCTCCTACGAGCAGTACTTC
CASSQGTGPSYEQYF
>TRBJ2-3|TRBV6-2/TRBV6-3|14|.|TRBD2
TGTGCCAGCAGTGCCCGGGACTACACAGATACGCAGTATTTT
CASSARDYTDTQYF
>TRBJ2-7|TRBV11-3|13|few|.
TGTGCCAGCAGCTTACAAAGTGTAGACGAGCAGTACTTC
CASSLQSVDEQYF
>TRBJ1-6|TRBV12-5|17|.|TRBD1
TGTGCTAGTGGTTATCGAACAGGGGGTACGACGGATTCACCCCTCCACTTT
CASGYRTGGTTDSPLHF
>TRBJ1-1|TRBV6-5|14|.|TRBD1
TGTGCCAGCAATCACAGGGGCTGGGACACTGAAGCTTTCTTT
CASNHRGWDTEAFF
>TRBJ2-7|TRBV11-1|14|once|.
TGTGCCAGCAGCTTATTGGGGAAATCCTACGAGCAGTACTTC
CASSLLGKSYEQYF
>TRBJ2-1|TRBV5-6|12|.|TRBD1
TGTGCCAGCAGCTCCGGGACAGGAGCTTTCTTCTTC
CASSSGTGAFFF
>TRBJ2-7|TRBV18|13|.|.
TGTGCCAGCTCACCCAGGACCGCCTACGAGCAGTACTTC
CASSPRTAYEQYF
>TRBJ2-7|TRBV5-5|15|.|.
TGTGCCAGCAGCTTGGGTCGTTCTGCGTTCTACGAGCAGTACTTC
CASSLGRSAFYEQYF
>TRBJ2-1|TRBV7-9|17|few|.
TGTGCCAGCAGCTTACAGTTAAGGACAGTTTCCTACAATGAGCAGTTCTTC
CASSLQLRTVSYNEQFF
>TRBJ2-6|TRBV29-1|13|.|.
TGCAGCGTTCAGCCCTCTGGGGCCAACGTCCTGACTTTC
CSVQPSGANVLTF
>TRBJ2-5|TRBV23-1|14|.|TRBD1
TGCGCCAGCAGTCGGGTGCAGGGGGCTGAGACCCAGTACTTC
CASSRVQGAETQYF
>TRBJ2-2|TRBV6-2/TRBV6-3|20|.|TRBD2
TGTGCCAGCAGTCCCACTCACCACCTATCAGCGGGGGGAGGCACCGGGGAGCTGTTTTTT
CASSPTHHLSAGGGTGELFF
>TRBJ2-7|TRBV10-3|13|.|.
TGTGCCACTTCCTCCGGGGGCCACTACGAGCAGTACTTC
CATSSGGHYEQYF
>TRBJ1-2|TRBV15|15|.|.
TGTGCCACCAGCAGAGGTACAGGCGTCGACTATGGCTACACCTTC
CATSRGTGVDYGYTF
>TRBJ2-5|TRBV19|12|.|.
TGTGCCAGTAGTATGTACCAAGAGACCCAGTACTTC
CASSMYQETQYF
>TRBJ2-3|TRBV9|14|.|.
TGTGCCAGCAGCGTAGACTCAGGCACAGATACGCAGTATTTT
CASSVDSGTDTQYF
>TRBJ1-5|TRBV2|17|.|.
TGTGCCAGCAATTACGCACCCGGACGAGGGACCAATCAGCCCCAGCATTTT
CASNYAPGRGTNQPQHF
>TRBJ2-7|TRBV6-5|12|.|.
TGTGCCAGCACCGATGGACTAAACGAGCAGTACTTC
CASTDGLNEQYF
>TRBJ1-1|TRBV12-3/TRBV12-4|13|.|.
TGTGCCAGCAGTATGACAGTGAACACTGAAGCTTTCTTT
CASSMTVNTEAFF
>TRBJ1-3|TRBV9|17|.|TRBD1
TGTGCCAGCAGCGTAGGGGGACAGGGAAACTCTGGAAACACCATATATTTT
CASSVGGQGNSGNTIYF